The sequence of this T cell receptor beta chain was determined in a study of molecular identifiers for immune sequencing clone quantification. At the level of the study: Naive CD8 cell RNA, from around 20,000 or 100,000 cells, was split five ways in replicates, with four sequenced. General study results and limits: The share of molecules held by clones above 20 RNA copies was over 99% in effector cells and under 1% in naive cells. Jurkat TCR RNA that was spiked in from one cell was reportedly detectable among roughly 1 million naive cells.

Libraries of bulk TCR were made by previously described methods (with listed TCR primers). TCRdb ran MiXCR on the PCR reads and lists one entry per CDR3 protein. Of fewer than 30,000 distinct CDR3 sequences listed, more than 15% are singletons. The V gene's germline CDR1 is SEHNR and CDR2 FQNEAQ (reference sequence). The CDR3 sequence is 13 residues long. This clonotype was seen more than once but under ten times. The antigen remains unidentified. A junction boundary mismatches the germline segment, possibly from a read error. The chain couples TRBV7-9 to TRBJ2-5, with 7 bases identical to TRBD1. Sequenced material: naive CD8+ T cells from blood, with Jurkat cell RNA spiked in. Sample subset: FACS-sorted CD8+CD4-CCR7+CD45RA+ naive T cells. This sequence was found in a human donor in good health. Some libraries in this study had Jurkat cell RNA spiked in. CDR3 coding DNA: TGTGCCAGCAGCCGTACAGGGGAAGAGACCCTGTACTTC. It translates to CASSRTGEETLYF.